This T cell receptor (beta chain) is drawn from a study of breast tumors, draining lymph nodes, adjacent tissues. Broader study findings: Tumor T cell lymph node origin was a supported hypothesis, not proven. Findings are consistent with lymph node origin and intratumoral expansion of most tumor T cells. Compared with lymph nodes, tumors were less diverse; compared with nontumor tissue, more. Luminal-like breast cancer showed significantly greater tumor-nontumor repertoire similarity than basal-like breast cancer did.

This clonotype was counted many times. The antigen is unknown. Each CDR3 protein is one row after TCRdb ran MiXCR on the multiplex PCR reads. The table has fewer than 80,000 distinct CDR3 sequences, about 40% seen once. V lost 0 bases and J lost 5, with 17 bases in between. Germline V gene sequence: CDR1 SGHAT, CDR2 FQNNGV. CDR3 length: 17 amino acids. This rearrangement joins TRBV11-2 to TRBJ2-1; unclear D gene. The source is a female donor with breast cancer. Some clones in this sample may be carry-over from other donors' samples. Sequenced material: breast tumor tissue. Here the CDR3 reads CASSLDPVRSKNNEQFF. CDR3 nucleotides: TGTGCCAGCAGCTTAGATCCAGTGAGGTCTAAGAACAATGAGCAGTTCTTC.